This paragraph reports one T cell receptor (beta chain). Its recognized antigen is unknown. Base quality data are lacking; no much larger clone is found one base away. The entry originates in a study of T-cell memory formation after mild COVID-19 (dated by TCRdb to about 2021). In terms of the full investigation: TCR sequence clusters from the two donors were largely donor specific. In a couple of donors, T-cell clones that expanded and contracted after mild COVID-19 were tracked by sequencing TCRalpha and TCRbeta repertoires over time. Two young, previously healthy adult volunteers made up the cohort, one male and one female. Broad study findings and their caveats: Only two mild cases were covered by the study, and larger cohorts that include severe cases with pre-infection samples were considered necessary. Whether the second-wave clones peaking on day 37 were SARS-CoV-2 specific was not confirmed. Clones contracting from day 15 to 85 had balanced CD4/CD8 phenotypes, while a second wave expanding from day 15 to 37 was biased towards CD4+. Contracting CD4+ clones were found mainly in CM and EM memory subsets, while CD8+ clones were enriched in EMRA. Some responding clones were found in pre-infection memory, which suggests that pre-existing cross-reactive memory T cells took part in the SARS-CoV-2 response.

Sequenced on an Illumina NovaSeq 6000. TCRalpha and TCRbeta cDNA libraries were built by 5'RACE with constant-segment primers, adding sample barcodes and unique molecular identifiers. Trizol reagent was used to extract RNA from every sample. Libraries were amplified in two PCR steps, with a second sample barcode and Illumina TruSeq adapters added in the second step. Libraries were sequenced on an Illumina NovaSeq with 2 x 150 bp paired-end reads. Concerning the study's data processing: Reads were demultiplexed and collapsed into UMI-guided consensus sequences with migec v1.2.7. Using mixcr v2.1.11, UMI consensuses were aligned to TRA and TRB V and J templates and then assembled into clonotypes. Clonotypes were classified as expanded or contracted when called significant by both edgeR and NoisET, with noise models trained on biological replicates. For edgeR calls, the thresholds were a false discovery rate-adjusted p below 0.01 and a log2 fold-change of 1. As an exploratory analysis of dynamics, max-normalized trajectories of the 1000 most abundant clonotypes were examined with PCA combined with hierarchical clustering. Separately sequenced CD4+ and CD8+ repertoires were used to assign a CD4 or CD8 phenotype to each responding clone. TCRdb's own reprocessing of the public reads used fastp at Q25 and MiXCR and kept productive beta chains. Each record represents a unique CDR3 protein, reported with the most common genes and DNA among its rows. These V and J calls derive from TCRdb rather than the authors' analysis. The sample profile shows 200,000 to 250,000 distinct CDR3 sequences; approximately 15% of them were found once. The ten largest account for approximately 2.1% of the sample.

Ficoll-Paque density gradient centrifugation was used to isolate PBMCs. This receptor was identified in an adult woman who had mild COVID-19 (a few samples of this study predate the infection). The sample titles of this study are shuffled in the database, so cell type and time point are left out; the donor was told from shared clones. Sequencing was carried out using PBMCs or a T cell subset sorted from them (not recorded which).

The nucleotide sequence reads TGTGCCAGTAGATCCGCTAGCGGGAGGGCCTACAATGAGCAGTTCTTC. Protein translation: CASRSASGRAYNEQFF. The V and J segments used are TRBV19 and TRBJ2-1; 12 junctional bases match TRBD2. The CDR3 contains 16 residues, cysteine and phenylalanine counted. The retained sequence is limited to the CDR3, 48 bases, with the frame set at the first base. V is cut back by 6 bases and J by 2 bases, with 5 bases in the junction unmatched. CDR1 and CDR2 (LNHDA, SQIVND) derive from the germline V gene (reference sequence).